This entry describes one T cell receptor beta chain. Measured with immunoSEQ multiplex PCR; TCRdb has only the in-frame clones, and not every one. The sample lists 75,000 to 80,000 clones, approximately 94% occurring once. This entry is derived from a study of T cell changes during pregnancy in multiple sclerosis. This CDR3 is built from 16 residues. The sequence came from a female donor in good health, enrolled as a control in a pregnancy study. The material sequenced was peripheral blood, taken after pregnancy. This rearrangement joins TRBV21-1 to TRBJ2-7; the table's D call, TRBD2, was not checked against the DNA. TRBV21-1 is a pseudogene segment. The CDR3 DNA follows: TGTGCCAGCACAGACGTCGGCTCGGGACTAGCGGGCCAGGAGTACTTC. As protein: CASTDVGSGLAGQEYF.